This T cell receptor (beta chain) was recorded in a study of OX40 agonist ivuxolimab in advanced cancers. About the study: Dose-escalation cases comprised hepatocellular carcinoma, melanoma, renal cell or head and neck cancer. Roughly two fifths of patients had received prior checkpoint inhibitor therapy.

Using immunoSEQ multiplex PCR, the repertoire was profiled, and TCRdb retains in-frame clones only, with some absent. The sample includes some 50,000 clones, 80% to 90% of them seen just once. This CDR3 has 15 amino acids. Looked up from germline, CDR1 is SGHRS and CDR2 is YFSETQ. The ends lost 3 bases at V and 2 bases at J; junction bases unmatched: 3. The gene calls are TRBV5-1 and TRBJ2-2; 8 positions match TRBD2. The receptor was derived from an adult with an advanced solid tumor such as melanoma, head and neck, liver or kidney cancer. The sample in question was CD4+ or CD8+ T cells sorted from blood, obtained in a trial of the OX40 agonist ivuxolimab. CDR3 sequence: CASSSTSGNTGELFF. The CDR3 region has the DNA TGCGCCAGCAGCTCCACTAGCGGCAACACCGGGGAGCTGTTTTTT.